This entry is about one T cell receptor (beta chain). What it binds is unknown. The sample comes from a study of vaccination and CD4 T cells after COVID-19. The treatment was: roughly 10-day PBMC culture with coronavirus spike peptide pools or control peptides (ViraFEST assay). An Oncomine TCR Beta short-read assay was used to sequence the DNA from cultured CD4+ T cells. TCRdb fed the PCR reads into MiXCR, producing one record per CDR3 protein. In the table there are about 7,100 distinct CDR3 sequences, 73% of which are singletons. Sample: CD4+ T cells from blood, cultured in vitro. This TCR came from a human donor who had recovered from COVID-19.

CDR3 protein: CASSGTSGRKETQYF. CDR3 in DNA: TGTGCCAGCAGTGGGACTAGCGGAAGAAAAGAGACCCAGTACTTC. The chain has TRBV2 and TRBJ2-5; 10 bases are shared with TRBD2. CDR1 is SNHLY, CDR2 FYNNEI, per germline. The CDR3 loop spans 15 amino acids. J was trimmed by 3 bases and V by 4 bases; bases with no gene match: 5.